This TCR beta chain is from a study of T cell changes during pregnancy in multiple sclerosis. Germline loops: CDR1 MNHNY, CDR2 SVGAGI (reference sequence). V was clipped by 4 bases and J by 5 bases; unmatched bases: 5. The CDR3 runs to 15 residues. Sequencing was performed with immunoSEQ multiplex PCR; in TCRdb, only in-frame clones are kept and a portion is missing. This sample has around 63,000 clones, with 92% found just once. The clonotype originates from a female donor with multiple sclerosis, enrolled in a pregnancy study. Source: peripheral blood, taken after pregnancy. V and J are TRBV6-6 and TRBJ2-2, with 9 bases aligning to TRBD1. CDR3 sequence: CASSFGQGITGELFF. CDR3 nucleotides: TGTGCCAGCAGTTTCGGACAGGGGATAACCGGGGAGCTGTTTTTT.